This section outlines one T cell receptor beta chain sequence together with its context. Its target is unknown. CDR1 and CDR2 (germline): MNHNS, SASEGT. CDR3 size: 15 residues. The V and J ends lost 6 bases and 5 bases, in that order; junction bases with no gene match: 11. Both 60 Vbeta primers and 13 Jbeta primers went into the PCR. The protocol was immunoSEQ multiplex PCR, while the TCRdb copy is restricted to in-frame clones and leaves out a portion. The sample holds roughly 170,000 clones, 80% to 90% seen once. The sample originates from a study of cytomegalovirus exposure and HLA in healthy donors. Study-level findings and limits: In an earlier analysis, most TCR beta V segments were productive about 87% or about 30% of the time. Highly shared sequence variants in one cluster were likely a sequencing artifact. Upon later analysis, HLA-associated TCR beta chains proved more clonally expanded than other, equally common chains. Common viral pathogens were later found to be apparently linked to several of the most significant clusters.

This receptor was taken from a woman aged 18 to 35 in good health and CMV-seronegative. The specimen was PBMCs. The chain couples TRBV6-1 to TRBJ2-5, with 8 bases aligning to TRBD2. Here the CDR3 reads CASSFGGARGETQYF. The CDR3 DNA sequence: TGTGCCAGCAGCTTCGGGGGGGCCAGGGGTGAGACCCAGTACTTC.